Detailed here is one TCR beta chain. Its antigen is unidentified. This specimen belongs to a study of T cell responses to AZD1222 COVID-19 vaccine. Study results and limitations: Spike-specific TCR breadth and depth grew following two AZD1222 doses.

Here immunoSEQ multiplex PCR was the method, and the copy in TCRdb shows in-frame clones only, minus some. The sample has roughly 130,000 clones, approximately 85% seen once. Germline V gene sequence: CDR1 SGHVS, CDR2 FNYEAQ. This CDR3 has 14 residues. Between the trimmed V and J ends, which lost 6 bases and 7 bases, there was a span of 15 bases. Sequencing used peripheral blood, obtained on day 0 of AZD1222 vaccination. The chain recombines TRBV7-6 with TRBJ2-2, with D unresolved. The receptor's source is an adult in good health. Here the CDR3 DNA reads TGTGCCAGCAGTAAGCTGGGCAATAACGGGGAGCTGTTTTTT. Translation: CASSKLGNNGELFF.